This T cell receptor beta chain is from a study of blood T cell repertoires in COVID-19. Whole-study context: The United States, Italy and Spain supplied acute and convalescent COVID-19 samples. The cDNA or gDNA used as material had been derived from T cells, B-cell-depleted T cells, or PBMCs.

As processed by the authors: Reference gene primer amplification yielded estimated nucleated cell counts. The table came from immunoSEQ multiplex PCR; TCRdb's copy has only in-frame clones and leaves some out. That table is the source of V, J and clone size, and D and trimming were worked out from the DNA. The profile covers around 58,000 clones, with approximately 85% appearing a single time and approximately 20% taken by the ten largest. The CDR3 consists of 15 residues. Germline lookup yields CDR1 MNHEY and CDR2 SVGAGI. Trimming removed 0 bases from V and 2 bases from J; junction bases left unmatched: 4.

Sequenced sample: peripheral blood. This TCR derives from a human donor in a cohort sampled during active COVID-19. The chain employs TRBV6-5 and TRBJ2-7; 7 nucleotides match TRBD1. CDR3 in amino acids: CASSYSWTGTYEQYF. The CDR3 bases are TGTGCCAGCAGTTACTCCTGGACAGGCACCTACGAGCAGTACTTC.